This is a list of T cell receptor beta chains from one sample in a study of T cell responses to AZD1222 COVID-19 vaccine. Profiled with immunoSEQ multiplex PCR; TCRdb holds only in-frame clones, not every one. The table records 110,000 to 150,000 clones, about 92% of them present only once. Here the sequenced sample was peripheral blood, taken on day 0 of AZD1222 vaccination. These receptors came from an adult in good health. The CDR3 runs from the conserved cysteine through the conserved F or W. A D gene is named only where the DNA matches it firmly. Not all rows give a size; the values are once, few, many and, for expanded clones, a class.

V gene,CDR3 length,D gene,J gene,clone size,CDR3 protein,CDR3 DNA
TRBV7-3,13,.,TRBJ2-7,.,CASSLSKSGEQYF,TGTGCCAGCAGCCTCTCCAAGTCCGGCGAGCAGTACTTC
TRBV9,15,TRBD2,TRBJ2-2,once,CASSRQRGPTGELFF,TGTGCCAGCAGCCGCCAGCGGGGGCCGACCGGGGAGCTGTTTTTT
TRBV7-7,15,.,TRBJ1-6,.,CASRRQRVRRSPLHF,TGTGCTAGCAGACGGCAGAGGGTCCGGCGGTCACCCCTCCACTTT
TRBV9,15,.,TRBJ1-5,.,CASSPTEHSNQPQHF,TGTGCCAGCAGTCCTACAGAGCATAGCAATCAGCCCCAGCATTTT
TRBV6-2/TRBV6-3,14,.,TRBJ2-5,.,CASSRQLFQETQYF,TGTGCCAGCAGTCGACAGCTCTTCCAAGAGACCCAGTACTTC
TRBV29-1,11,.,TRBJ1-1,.,CSVDSRSEAFF,TGCAGCGTTGATTCGCGGAGTGAAGCTTTCTTT
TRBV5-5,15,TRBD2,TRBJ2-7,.,CASSLSAGATYEQYF,TGTGCCAGCAGCTTGTCGGCGGGAGCAACCTACGAGCAGTACTTC
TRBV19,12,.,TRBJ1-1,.,CASTGNPPTAFF,TGTGCCAGTACTGGGAACCCCCCGACGGCTTTCTTT
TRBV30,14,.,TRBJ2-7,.,CAWSVRMGSYEQYF,TGTGCCTGGAGTGTACGGATGGGTTCCTACGAGCAGTACTTC
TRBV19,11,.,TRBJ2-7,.,CASRGTSEQYF,TGTGCCAGTAGAGGGACATCCGAGCAGTACTTC
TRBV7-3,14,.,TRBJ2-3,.,CASSLTGVADTQYF,TGTGCCAGCAGCTTAACGGGCGTGGCAGATACGCAGTATTTT
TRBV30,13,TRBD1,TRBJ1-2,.,CAWDRAANYGYTF,TGTGCCTGGGACAGGGCGGCGAACTATGGCTACACCTTC
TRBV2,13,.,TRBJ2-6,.,CARKLSGANVLTF,TGTGCCAGAAAACTCTCTGGGGCCAACGTCCTGACTTTC
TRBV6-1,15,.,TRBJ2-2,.,CASSEARSLIGELFF,TGTGCCAGCAGTGAAGCGCGGTCTCTGATCGGGGAGCTGTTTTTT
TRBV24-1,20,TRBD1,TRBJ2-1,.,CATSDLPRSRGRSSYNEQFF,TGTGCCACCAGTGATTTGCCACGGAGCAGGGGGCGATCCTCCTACAATGAGCAGTTCTTC
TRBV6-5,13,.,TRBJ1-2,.,CASSPGRSYGYTF,TGTGCCAGCTCCCCGGGACGGAGCTATGGCTACACCTTC
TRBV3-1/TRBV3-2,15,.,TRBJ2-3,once,CASSRQPWTTDTQYF,TGTGCCAGCAGCCGACAGCCTTGGACGACAGATACGCAGTATTTT
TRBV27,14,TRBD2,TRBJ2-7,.,CASSWTSGGYEQYF,TGTGCCAGCAGTTGGACTAGCGGGGGCTACGAGCAGTACTTC
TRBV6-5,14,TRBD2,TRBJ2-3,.,CAVRRSGGTDTQYF,TGTGCCGTACGCCGTAGCGGGGGCACAGATACGCAGTATTTT
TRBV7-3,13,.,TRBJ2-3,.,CASSLGPTDTQYF,TGTGCCAGCAGCCTCGGACCCACAGATACGCAGTATTTT
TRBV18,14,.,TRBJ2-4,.,CASSPWGSKNIQYF,TGTGCCAGCTCCCCTTGGGGATCCAAAAACATTCAGTACTTC
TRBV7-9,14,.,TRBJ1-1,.,CASSFITLNTEAFF,TGTGCCAGCAGCTTCATTACCTTGAACACTGAAGCTTTCTTT
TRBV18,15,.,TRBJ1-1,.,CASSPMGQANTEAFF,TGTGCCAGCTCACCCATGGGGCAGGCGAACACTGAAGCTTTCTTT
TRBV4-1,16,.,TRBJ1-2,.,CASSQESAAGRGGYTF,TGCGCCAGCAGCCAAGAAAGCGCCGCGGGCAGGGGCGGCTACACCTTC
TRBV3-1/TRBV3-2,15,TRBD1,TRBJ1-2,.,CASSPFTGDAYGYTF,TGTGCCAGCAGCCCATTTACAGGGGATGCTTATGGCTACACCTTC
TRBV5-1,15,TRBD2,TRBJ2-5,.,CASSLTSGRQETQYF,TGCGCCAGCAGCTTGACTAGCGGGAGACAAGAGACCCAGTACTTC
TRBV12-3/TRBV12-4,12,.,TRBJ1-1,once,CASQVGNSHVFF,TGTGCCAGCCAAGTGGGGAACAGTCATGTATTCTTT
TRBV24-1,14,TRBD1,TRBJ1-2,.,CATSDSGGVGGYTF,TGTGCCACCAGTGATTCAGGGGGAGTGGGCGGCTACACCTTC
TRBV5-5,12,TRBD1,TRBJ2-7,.,CASSHDRAPQYF,TGTGCCAGCAGCCACGACAGGGCACCGCAGTACTTC
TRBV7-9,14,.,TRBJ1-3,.,CASSLGGSGNTIYF,TGTGCCAGCAGCTTAGGGGGCTCTGGAAACACCATATATTTT
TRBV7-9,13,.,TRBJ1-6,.,CASTPLRHSPLHF,TGTGCCAGCACCCCACTTAGGCATTCACCCCTCCACTTT
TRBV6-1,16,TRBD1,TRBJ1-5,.,CASSERGGTGSEPQHF,TGTGCCAGCAGTGAACGTGGCGGGACAGGCAGTGAGCCCCAGCATTTT
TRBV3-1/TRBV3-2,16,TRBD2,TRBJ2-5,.,CASSSRLAGGLETQYF,TGTGCCAGCAGCTCCAGACTAGCGGGGGGGCTGGAGACCCAGTACTTC
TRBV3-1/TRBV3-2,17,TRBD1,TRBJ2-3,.,CASSQDRALIGTDTQYF,TGTGCCAGCAGCCAGGACAGGGCCTTAATCGGTACAGATACGCAGTATTTT
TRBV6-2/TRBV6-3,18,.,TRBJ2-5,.,CASSYSLVPTTRRETQYF,TGTGCCAGCAGTTACTCGCTTGTCCCTACTACTAGAAGGGAGACCCAGTACTTC
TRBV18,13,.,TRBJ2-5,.,CASSRDRQETQYF,TGTGCCAGCTCACGAGATCGGCAAGAGACCCAGTACTTC
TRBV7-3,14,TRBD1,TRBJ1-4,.,CASSPTGGFEKLFF,TGTGCCAGCAGCCCAACAGGGGGCTTTGAAAAACTGTTTTTT
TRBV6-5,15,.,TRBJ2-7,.,CASESKDSFPYEQYF,TGTGCCAGCGAGAGTAAGGATTCCTTCCCCTACGAGCAGTACTTC
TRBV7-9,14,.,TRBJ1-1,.,CASSLWGYGTEAFF,TGTGCCAGCAGCTTATGGGGGTACGGCACTGAAGCTTTCTTT
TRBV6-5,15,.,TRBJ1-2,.,CASSYQGGANYGYTF,TGTGCCAGCAGTTACCAGGGTGGCGCTAACTATGGCTACACCTTC
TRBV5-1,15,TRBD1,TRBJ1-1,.,CASSRETGGDTEAFF,TGCGCCAGCAGCCGGGAGACAGGGGGCGACACTGAAGCTTTCTTT
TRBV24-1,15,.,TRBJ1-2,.,CATSASEAPGRGYTF,TGTGCCACCAGTGCCTCCGAAGCCCCGGGACGTGGCTACACCTTC
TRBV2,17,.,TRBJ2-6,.,CASSVSREASGANVLTF,TGTGCCAGCAGTGTCTCTCGGGAAGCCTCTGGGGCCAACGTCCTGACTTTC
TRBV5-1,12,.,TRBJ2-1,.,CASSLGGDEQFF,TGCGCCAGCAGCTTGGGCGGGGATGAGCAGTTCTTC
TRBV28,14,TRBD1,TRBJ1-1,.,CASSSGGAGTEAFF,TGTGCCAGCAGTTCAGGGGGCGCGGGCACTGAAGCTTTCTTT
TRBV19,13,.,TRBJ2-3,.,CASSSFSSDTQYF,TGTGCCAGTAGTAGTTTCTCGTCAGATACGCAGTATTTT
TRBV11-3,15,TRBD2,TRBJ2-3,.,CASSLSPGGAWTQYF,TGTGCCAGCAGCTTATCACCGGGGGGGGCTTGGACGCAGTATTTT
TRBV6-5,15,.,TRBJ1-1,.,CASSYSSTGFTEAFF,TGTGCCAGCAGTTACTCGAGCACAGGCTTCACTGAAGCTTTCTTT
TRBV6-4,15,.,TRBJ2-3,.,CASSVVQGDTDTQYF,TGTGCCAGCAGTGTCGTCCAGGGAGATACAGATACGCAGTATTTT
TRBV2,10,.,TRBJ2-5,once,CASRLETQYF,TGTGCCAGCAGATTAGAGACCCAGTACTTC